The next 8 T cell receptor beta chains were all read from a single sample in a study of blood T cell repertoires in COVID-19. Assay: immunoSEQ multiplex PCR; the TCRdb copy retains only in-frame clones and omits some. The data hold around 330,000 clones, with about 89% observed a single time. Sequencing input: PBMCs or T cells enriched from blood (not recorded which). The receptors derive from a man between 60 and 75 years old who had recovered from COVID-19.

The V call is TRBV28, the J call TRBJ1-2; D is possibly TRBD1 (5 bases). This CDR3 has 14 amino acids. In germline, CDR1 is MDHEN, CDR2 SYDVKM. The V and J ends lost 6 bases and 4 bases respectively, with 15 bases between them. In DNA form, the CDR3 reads TGTGCCAGCAGACCTGACAGACGTACCTATGGCTACACCTTC. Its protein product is CASRPDRRTYGYTF.

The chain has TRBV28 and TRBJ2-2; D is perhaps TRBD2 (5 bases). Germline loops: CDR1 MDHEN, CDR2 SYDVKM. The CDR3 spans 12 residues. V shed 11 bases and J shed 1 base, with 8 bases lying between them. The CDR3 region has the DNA TGTGCCTGCGAGGGGAACACCGGGGAGCTGTTTTTT. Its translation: CACEGNTGELFF.

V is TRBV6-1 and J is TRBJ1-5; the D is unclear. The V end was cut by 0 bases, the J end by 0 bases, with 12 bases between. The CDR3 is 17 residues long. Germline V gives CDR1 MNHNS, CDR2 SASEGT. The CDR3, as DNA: TGTGCCAGCAGTGAAGCGCGAAGTGTCTATAGCAATCAGCCCCAGCATTTT. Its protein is CASSEARSVYSNQPQHF.

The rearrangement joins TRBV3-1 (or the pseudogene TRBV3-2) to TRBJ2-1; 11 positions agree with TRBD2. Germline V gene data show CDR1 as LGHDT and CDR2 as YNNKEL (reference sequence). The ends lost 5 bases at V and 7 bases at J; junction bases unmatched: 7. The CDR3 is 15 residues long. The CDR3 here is CASSLLAGVGNEQFF. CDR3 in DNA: TGTGCCAGCAGCTTACTAGCGGGAGTGGGGAATGAGCAGTTCTTC.

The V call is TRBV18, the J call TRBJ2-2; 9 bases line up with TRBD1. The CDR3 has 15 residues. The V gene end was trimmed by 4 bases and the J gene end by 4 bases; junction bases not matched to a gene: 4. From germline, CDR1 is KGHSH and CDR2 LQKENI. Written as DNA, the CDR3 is TGTGCCAGCTCACAGGACAGGGGAGGCACCGGGGAGCTGTTTTTT. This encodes CASSQDRGGTGELFF. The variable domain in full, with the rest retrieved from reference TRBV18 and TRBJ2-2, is NAGVMQNPRHLVRRRGQEARLRCSPMKGHSHVYWYRQLPEEGLKFMVYLQKENIIDESGMPKERFSAEFPKEGPSILRIQQVVRGDSAAYFCASSQDRGGTGELFFGEGSRLTVL.

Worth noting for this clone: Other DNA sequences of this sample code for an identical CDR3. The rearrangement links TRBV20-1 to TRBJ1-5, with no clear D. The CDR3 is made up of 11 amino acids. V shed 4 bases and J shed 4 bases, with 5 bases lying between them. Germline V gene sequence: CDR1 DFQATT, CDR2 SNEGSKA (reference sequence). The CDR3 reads CSATGNQPQHF. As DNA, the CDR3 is TGCAGTGCTACGGGAAATCAGCCCCAGCATTTT.

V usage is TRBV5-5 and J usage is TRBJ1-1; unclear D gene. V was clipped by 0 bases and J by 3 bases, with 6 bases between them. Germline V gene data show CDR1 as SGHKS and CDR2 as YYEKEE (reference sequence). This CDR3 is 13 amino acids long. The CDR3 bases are TGTGCCAGCAGCTTGGTATTGTACACTGAAGCTTTCTTT. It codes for CASSLVLYTEAFF. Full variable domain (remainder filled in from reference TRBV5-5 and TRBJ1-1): DAGVTQSPTHLIKTRGQQVTLRCSPISGHKSVSWYQQVLGQGPQFIFQYYEKEERGRGNFPDRFSARQFPNYSSELNVNALLLGDSALYLCASSLVLYTEAFFGQGTRLTVV.

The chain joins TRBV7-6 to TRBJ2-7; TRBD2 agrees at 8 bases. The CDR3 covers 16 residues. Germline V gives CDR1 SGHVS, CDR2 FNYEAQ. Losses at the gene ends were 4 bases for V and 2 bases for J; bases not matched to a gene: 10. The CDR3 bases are TGTGCCAGCAGCTCCCTCTCGAGCGGGAGTACCTACGAGCAGTACTTC. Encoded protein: CASSSLSSGSTYEQYF.